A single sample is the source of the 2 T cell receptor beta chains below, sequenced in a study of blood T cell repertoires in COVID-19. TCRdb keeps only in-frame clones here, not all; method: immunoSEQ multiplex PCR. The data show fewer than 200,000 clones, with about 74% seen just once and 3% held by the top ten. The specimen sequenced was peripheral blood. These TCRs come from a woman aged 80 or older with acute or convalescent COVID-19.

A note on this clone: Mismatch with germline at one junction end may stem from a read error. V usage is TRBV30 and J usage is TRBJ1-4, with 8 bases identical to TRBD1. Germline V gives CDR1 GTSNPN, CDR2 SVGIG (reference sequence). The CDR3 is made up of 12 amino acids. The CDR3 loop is CAWNSGTGAQKF. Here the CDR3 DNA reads TGTGCCTGGAACTCCGGGACAGGCGCACAGAAGTTT.

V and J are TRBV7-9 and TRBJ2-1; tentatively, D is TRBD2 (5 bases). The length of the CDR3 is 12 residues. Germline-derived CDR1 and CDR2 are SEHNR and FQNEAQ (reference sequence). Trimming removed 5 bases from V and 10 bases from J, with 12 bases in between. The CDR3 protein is CASSEEGREQFF. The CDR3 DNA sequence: TGTGCCAGCAGCGAAGAGGGTAGGGAGCAGTTCTTC. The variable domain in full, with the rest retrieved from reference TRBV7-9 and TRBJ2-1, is DTGVSQNPRHKITKRGQNVTFRCDPISEHNRLYWYRQTLGQGPEFLTYFQNEAQLEKSRLLSDRFSAERPKGSFSTLEIQRTEQGDSAMYLCASSEEGREQFFGPGTRLTVL.